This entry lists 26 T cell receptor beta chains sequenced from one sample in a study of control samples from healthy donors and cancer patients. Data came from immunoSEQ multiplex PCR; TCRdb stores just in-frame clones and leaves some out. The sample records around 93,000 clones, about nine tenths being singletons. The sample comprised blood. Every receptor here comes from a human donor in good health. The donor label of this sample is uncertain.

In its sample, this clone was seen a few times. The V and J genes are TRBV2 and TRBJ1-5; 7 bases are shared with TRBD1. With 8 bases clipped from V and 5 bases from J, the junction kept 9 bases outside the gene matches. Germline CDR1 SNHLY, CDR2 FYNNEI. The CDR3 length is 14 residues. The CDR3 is CASQRTGKDQPQHF. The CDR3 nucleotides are TGTGCCAGCCAAAGGACAGGAAAAGATCAGCCCCAGCATTTT.

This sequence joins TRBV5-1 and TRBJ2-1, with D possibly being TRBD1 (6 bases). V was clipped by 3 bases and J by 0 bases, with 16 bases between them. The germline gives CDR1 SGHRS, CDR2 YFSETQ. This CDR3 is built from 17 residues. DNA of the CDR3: TGCGCCAGCAGCTCTAACAGGGTGAGGAGCTCCTACAATGAGCAGTTCTTC. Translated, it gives CASSSNRVRSSYNEQFF. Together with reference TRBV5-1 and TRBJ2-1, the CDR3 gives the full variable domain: KAGVTQTPRYLIKTRGQQVTLSCSPISGHRSVSWYQQTPGQGLQFLFEYFSETQRNKGNFPGRFSGRQFSNSRSEMNVSTLELGDSALYLCASSSNRVRSSYNEQFFGPGTRLTVL.

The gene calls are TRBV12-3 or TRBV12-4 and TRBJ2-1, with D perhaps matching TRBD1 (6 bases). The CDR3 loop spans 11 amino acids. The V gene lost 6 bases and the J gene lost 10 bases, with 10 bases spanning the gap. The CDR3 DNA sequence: TGTGCCAGCAGCCTGGGGACAGAGCAGTTCTTC. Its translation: CASSLGTEQFF.

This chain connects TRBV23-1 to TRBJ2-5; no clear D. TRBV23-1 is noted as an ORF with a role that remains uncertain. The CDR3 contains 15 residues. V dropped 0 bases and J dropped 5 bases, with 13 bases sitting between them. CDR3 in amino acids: CASSQSVGNEETQYF. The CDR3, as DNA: TGCGCCAGCAGTCAATCGGTAGGGAATGAGGAGACCCAGTACTTC.

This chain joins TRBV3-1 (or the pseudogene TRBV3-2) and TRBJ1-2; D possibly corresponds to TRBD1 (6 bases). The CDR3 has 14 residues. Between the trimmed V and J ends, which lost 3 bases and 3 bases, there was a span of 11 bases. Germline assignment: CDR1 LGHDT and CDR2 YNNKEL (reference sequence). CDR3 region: CASSHGQHHYGYTF. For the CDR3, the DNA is TGTGCCAGCAGCCACGGACAGCATCACTATGGCTACACCTTC.

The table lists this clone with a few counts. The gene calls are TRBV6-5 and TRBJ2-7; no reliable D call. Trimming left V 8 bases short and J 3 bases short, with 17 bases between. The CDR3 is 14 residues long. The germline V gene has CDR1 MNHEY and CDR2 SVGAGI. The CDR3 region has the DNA TGTGCCAGCTGTTGCGGTTACAATTTCTACGAGCAGTACGTC. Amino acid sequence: CASCCGYNFYEQYV.

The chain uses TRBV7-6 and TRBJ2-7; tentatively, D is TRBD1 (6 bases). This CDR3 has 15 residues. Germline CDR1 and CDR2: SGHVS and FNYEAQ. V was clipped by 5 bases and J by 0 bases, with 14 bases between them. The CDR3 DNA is TGTGCCAGCAGCATAGGGCAGGGGTACTCCTACGAGCAGTACGTC. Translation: CASSIGQGYSYEQYV.

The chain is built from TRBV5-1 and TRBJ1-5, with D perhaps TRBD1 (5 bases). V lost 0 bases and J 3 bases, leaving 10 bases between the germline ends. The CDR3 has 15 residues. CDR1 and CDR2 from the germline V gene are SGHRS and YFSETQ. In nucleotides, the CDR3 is TGCGCCAGCAGCTTGGATGGGGGGACCAATCAGCCCCAGCATTTT. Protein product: CASSLDGGTNQPQHF.

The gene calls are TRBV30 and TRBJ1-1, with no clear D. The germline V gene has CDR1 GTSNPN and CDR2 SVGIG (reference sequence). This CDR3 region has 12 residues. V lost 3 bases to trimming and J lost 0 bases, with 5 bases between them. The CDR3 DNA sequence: TGTGCCTGGAGAATCATGAACACTGAAGCTTTCTTT. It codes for CAWRIMNTEAFF.

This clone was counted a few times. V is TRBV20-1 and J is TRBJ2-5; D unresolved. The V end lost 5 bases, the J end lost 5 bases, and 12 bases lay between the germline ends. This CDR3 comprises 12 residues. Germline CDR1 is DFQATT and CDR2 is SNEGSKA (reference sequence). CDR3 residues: CSAGDGWETQYF. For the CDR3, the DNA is TGCAGTGCTGGTGACGGATGGGAGACCCAGTACTTC.

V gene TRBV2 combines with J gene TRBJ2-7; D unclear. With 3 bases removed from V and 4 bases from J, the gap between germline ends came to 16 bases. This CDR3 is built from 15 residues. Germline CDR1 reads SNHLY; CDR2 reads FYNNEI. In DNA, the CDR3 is TGTGCCAGCAGTGAGGGTCAACCCCTTGGGTACGAGCAGTACTTC. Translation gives CASSEGQPLGYEQYF.

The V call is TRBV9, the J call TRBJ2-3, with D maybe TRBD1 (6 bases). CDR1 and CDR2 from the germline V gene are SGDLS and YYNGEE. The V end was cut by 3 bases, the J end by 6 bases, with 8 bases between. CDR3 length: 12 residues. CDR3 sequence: CASSEQGDTQYF. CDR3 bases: TGTGCCAGCAGCGAGCAGGGGGATACGCAGTATTTT.

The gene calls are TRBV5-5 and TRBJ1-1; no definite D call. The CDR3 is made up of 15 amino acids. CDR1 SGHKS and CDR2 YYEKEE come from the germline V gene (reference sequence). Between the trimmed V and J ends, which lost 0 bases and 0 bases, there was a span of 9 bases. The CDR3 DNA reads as TGTGCCAGCAGCTTGGTTAGGCAACTGAACACTGAAGCTTTCTTT. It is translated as CASSLVRQLNTEAFF.

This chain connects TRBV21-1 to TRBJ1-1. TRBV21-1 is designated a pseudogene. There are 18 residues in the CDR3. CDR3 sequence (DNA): TGTGCCAGCAGCAAAGCTCTTGGTAGAGCCCCAGGAGGGACTGAAGCTTTCTTT. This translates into CASSKALGRAPGGTEAFF.

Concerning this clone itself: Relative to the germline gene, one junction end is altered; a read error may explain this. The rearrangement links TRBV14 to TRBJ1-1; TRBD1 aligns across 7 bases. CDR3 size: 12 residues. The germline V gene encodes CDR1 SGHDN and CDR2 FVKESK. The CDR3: CASSQDHRGPLF. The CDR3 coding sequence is TGTGCCAGCAGCCAGGACCACAGGGGTCCTCTCTTT.

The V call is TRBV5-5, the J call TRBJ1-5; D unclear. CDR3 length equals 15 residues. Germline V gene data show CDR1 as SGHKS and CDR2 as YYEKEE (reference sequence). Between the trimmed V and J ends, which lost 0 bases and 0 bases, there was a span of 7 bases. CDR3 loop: CASSLGHDSNQPQHF. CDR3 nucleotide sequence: TGTGCCAGCAGCTTGGGGCACGATAGCAATCAGCCCCAGCATTTT.

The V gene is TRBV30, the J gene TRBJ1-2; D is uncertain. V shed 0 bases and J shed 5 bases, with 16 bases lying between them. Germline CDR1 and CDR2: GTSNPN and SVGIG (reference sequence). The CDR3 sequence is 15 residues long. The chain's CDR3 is CAWSVGSGLLYGYTF. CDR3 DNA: TGTGCCTGGAGTGTTGGGAGCGGCCTCCTATATGGCTACACCTTC.

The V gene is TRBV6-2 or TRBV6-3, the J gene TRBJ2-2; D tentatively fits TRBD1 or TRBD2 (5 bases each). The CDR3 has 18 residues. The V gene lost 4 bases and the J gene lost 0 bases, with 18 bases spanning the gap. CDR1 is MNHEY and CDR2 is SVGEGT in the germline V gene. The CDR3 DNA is TGTGCCAGCAGTTTGTTGCCCCGGGGACGATCGAACACCGGGGAGCTGTTTTTT. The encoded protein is CASSLLPRGRSNTGELFF.

CDR3 sequence: CASSLEGAKNIQYF. CDR3 sequence (DNA): TGCGCCAGCAGCTTGGAAGGTGCCAAAAACATTCAGTACTTC. The chain combines TRBV5-1 with TRBJ2-4, with no clear D. Germline assignment: CDR1 SGHRS and CDR2 YFSETQ. This CDR3 contains 14 residues. The germline V and J ends were trimmed by 0 bases and 1 base, with 5 bases remaining between them. Looking up the rest from reference TRBV5-1 and TRBJ2-4 gives the full variable domain: KAGVTQTPRYLIKTRGQQVTLSCSPISGHRSVSWYQQTPGQGLQFLFEYFSETQRNKGNFPGRFSGRQFSNSRSEMNVSTLELGDSALYLCASSLEGAKNIQYFGAGTRLSVL.

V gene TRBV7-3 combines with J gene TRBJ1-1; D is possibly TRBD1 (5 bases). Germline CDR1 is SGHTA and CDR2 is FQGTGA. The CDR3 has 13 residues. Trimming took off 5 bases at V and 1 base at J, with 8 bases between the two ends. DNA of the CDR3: TGTGCCAGCAGCCGGGGGTGGAACACTGAAGCTTTCTTT. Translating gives CASSRGWNTEAFF. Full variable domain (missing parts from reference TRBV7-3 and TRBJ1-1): GAGVSQTPSNKVTEKGKYVELRCDPISGHTALYWYRQSLGQGPEFLIYFQGTGAADDSGLPNDRFFAVRPEGSVSTLKIQRTERGDSAVYLCASSRGWNTEAFFGQGTRLTVV.

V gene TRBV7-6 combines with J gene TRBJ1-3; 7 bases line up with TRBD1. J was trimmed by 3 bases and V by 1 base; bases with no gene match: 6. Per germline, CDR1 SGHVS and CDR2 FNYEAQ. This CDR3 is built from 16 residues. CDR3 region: CASSLGPGGYGNTIYF. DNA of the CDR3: TGTGCCAGCAGCTTAGGTCCAGGGGGTTATGGAAACACCATATATTTT. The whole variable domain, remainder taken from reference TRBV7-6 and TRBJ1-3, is GAGVSQSPRYKVTKRGQDVALRCDPISGHVSLYWYRQALGQGPEFLTYFNYEAQQDKSGLPNDRFSAERPEGSISTLTIQRTEQRDSAMYRCASSLGPGGYGNTIYFGEGSWLTVV.

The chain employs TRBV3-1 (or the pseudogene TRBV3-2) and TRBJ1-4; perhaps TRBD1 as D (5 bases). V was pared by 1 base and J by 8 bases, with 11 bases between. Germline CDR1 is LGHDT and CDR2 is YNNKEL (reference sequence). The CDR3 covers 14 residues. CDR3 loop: CASSQGDFGEKLFF. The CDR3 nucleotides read TGTGCCAGCAGCCAAGGGGACTTCGGGGAAAAACTGTTTTTT.

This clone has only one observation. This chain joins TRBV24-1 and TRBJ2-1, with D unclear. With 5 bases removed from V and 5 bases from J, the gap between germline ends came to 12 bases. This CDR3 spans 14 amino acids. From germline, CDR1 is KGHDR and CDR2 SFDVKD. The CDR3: CATSGFTLDNEQFF. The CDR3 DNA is TGTGCCACCAGTGGTTTCACGCTAGACAATGAGCAGTTCTTC.

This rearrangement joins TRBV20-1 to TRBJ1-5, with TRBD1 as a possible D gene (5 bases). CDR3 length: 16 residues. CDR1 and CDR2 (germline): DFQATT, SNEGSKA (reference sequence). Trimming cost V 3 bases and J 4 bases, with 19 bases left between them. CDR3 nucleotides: TGCAGTGCTAGTGTTCCTTCTGCGGGGCGTAATCAGCCCCAGCATTTT. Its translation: CSASVPSAGRNQPQHF.

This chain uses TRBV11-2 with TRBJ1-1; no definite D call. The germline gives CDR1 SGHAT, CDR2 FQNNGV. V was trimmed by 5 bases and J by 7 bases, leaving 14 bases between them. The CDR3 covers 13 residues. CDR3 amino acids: CASSATRKGEAFF. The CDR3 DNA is TGTGCCAGCAGCGCCACCCGGAAGGGTGAAGCTTTCTTT.

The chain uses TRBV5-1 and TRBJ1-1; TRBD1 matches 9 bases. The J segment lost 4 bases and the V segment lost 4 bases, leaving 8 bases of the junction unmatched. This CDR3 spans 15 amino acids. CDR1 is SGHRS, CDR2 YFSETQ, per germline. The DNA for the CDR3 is TGCGCCAGCAGCCCGAGGACAGGGGATGGCACTGAAGCTTTCTTT. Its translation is CASSPRTGDGTEAFF.